This is a list of T cell receptor beta chains from one sample in a study of T cell responses to AZD1222 COVID-19 vaccine. Libraries were prepared by immunoSEQ multiplex PCR; TCRdb keeps only in-frame clonotypes and omits some of them. The data contain 190,000 or so clones, about nine tenths of them singletons. Sequenced here: peripheral blood, sampled 28 days after the second AZD1222 dose. Source of these receptors: an adult who received the AZD1222 COVID-19 vaccine. Each CDR3 is given with its conserved first and last residue. D genes are given only for firm matches. Size is omitted from some rows. Given values are once, few, many or a class for expanded clones.

D gene	clone size	V gene	CDR3 length	CDR3 protein
TRBD1	-	TRBV5-1	15	CASSSGQGPANEQFF
-	-	TRBV29-1	13	CSYVDLNTGELFF
TRBD2	-	TRBV9	13	CASSVAGGGTQYF
TRBD1	-	TRBV5-1	16	CASSSKGQGNTGELFF
-	-	TRBV9	16	CASRGGAAEQGVSYTF
-	-	TRBV6-5	14	CASKDFSDRSGAFF
TRBD1	once	TRBV6-2/TRBV6-3	16	CASSSRTGLRGNEQFF
TRBD1	once	TRBV9	17	CASSVEGQGPLGETQYF
-	-	TRBV11-2	16	CASSLATGGESQKLFF
-	-	TRBV28	11	CASSLENEQFF
TRBD2	few	TRBV7-8	17	CASTLWLAGGLQYEQYF
TRBD1	-	TRBV2	14	CASSPTGGIGGYTF
TRBD1	-	TRBV5-1	17	CASSYGQAQSSPYEQYF
-	-	TRBV18	16	CASSPPGAANTGELFF
-	-	TRBV6-2/TRBV6-3	14	CASSYRSSEDTQYF
-	-	TRBV29-1	14	CSHAGPESNTEAFF
TRBD2	-	TRBV6-5	14	CASSWGLAEETQYF
-	-	TRBV19	13	CASSIVASTEAFF
TRBD2	-	TRBV5-4	13	CASSPGGSYEQYF
-	-	TRBV12-3/TRBV12-4	13	CASSYRSYNEQFF
-	-	TRBV5-1	19	CASSLGQRAKRGTNEKLFF
-	-	TRBV6-5	15	CASSYSNGGNTEAFF
TRBD1	once	TRBV24-1	15	CATSDQTGGPDTQYF
TRBD1	-	TRBV6-5	15	CASSPDRPSGNTIYF
TRBD2	-	TRBV18	17	CASSPRVGLAGTYEQYF
TRBD1	-	TRBV28	16	CASSLGGRGRAYEQYF
-	-	TRBV6-5	13	CASSPDGNRGYTF
TRBD1	-	TRBV9	15	CASSGATGVNTEAFF
-	-	TRBV19	11	CASSIGRGYTF
TRBD2	-	TRBV18	15	CASSLTSDGTGELFF
TRBD2	-	TRBV11-2	15	CASMVGGGIYNEQFF
TRBD2	few	TRBV4-2	14	CASGLAGSYNEQFF
-	-	TRBV5-6	17	CASSPTGTPSLYNEQFF
-	-	TRBV28	16	CASSSSGRQNTGELFF
TRBD2	-	TRBV2	17	CASSAPAGGEWANEQFF
TRBD1	-	TRBV30	16	CAWSVKGGTGDYEQYF
TRBD1	few	TRBV10-3	14	CAISETGVGNTIYF
-	-	TRBV28	16	CASSLRFDQGNTEAFF
-	few	TRBV19	13	CASSMIGQGGYTF
TRBD2	-	TRBV3-1/TRBV3-2	13	CASSPSGDYEQYF
-	-	TRBV5-1	16	CASSLASSPTTGELFF
TRBD1	once	TRBV4-2	13	CASSQEDRTEAFF
-	-	TRBV5-8	16	CASSTEMAGSDTEAFF
TRBD1	-	TRBV11-3	15	CASSFGTAENTEAFF
TRBD2	few	TRBV6-6	20	CASSYNRGLRTSGRRGTQYF
-	-	TRBV11-2	11	CASSTLNRPFF